The 14 T cell receptor beta chains listed next were all sequenced from one sample in a study of cytomegalovirus exposure and HLA in healthy donors. This PCR relied on a set of 60 Vbeta primers and 13 Jbeta primers. Clones were sequenced by immunoSEQ multiplex PCR, and TCRdb holds only the in-frame ones, with some missing. The profile shows more than 95,000 clones, approximately 66% of them singletons. What was sequenced was PBMCs. These receptors were obtained from a woman aged 45 to 65 in good health and CMV-seronegative.

A single count supports this clone. The same CDR3 can be traced to other DNA sequences in this sample. The chain is built from TRBV29-1 and TRBJ2-6; D not resolved. The CDR3 loop spans 13 amino acids. V lost 4 bases and J lost 0, with 4 bases in between. Germline V lookup: CDR1 SQVTM, CDR2 ANQGSEA. The CDR3 spells CSVARSGANVLTF. The CDR3 DNA sequence: TGCAGCGTTGCTCGCTCTGGGGCCAACGTCCTGACTTTC.

The rearrangement uses TRBV5-8 and TRBJ1-2, with 9 nucleotides matching TRBD1. CDR1 and CDR2 (germline): SGHTS, YDEGEE. The V and J ends lost 4 bases and 5 bases, in that order; junction bases with no gene match: 6. This CDR3 comprises 14 residues. Here the CDR3 DNA reads TGTGCCAGCAGCCGTCGGGACAGGGCATATGGCTACACCTTC. Translation: CASSRRDRAYGYTF.

The chain combines TRBV6-6 with TRBJ2-7; 8 bases match TRBD1. Unmatched junction bases numbered 8, after V lost 5 bases and J lost 2 bases. Looked up from germline, CDR1 is MNHNY and CDR2 is SVGAGI (reference sequence). CDR3 size: 15 residues. The CDR3 coding sequence is TGTGCCAGCAGTAACCCCGGGACAGGAACCTACGAGCAGTACTTC. Its protein product is CASSNPGTGTYEQYF.

The gene calls are TRBV13 and TRBJ2-7; D gene uncertain. This CDR3 region has 11 residues. Germline-derived CDR1 and CDR2 are PRHDT and FYEKMQ (reference sequence). V lost 6 bases, J lost 3 bases, and 6 bases lay in between. This CDR3 is CASSSLYEQYF. CDR3 bases: TGTGCCAGCAGTTCCCTCTACGAGCAGTACTTC.

The rearrangement uses TRBV7-2 and TRBJ2-1; TRBD2 matches at 7 bases. CDR1 and CDR2 from the germline V gene are SGHTA and FQGNSA. The CDR3 has 14 amino acids. Trimming at V came to 5 bases and at J to 4 bases, leaving 5 bases not matched to a gene. The CDR3 is CASSASGIYNEQFF. CDR3 sequence (DNA): TGTGCCAGCAGCGCCAGCGGGATTTACAATGAGCAGTTCTTC.

V usage is TRBV10-3 and J usage is TRBJ1-6; D unresolved. CDR1 and CDR2 from the germline V gene are ENHRY and SYGVKD. This CDR3 comprises 16 residues. Deletions cut 3 bases from V and 4 bases from J, with 13 bases between. CDR3 loop: CAISDRGGEYNSPLHF. The CDR3 DNA sequence: TGTGCCATCAGTGATAGAGGCGGGGAGTATAATTCACCCCTCCACTTT.

This clone turned up a few times. V gene TRBV19 combines with J gene TRBJ2-2, with D possibly matching TRBD2 (5 bases). The CDR3 runs 15 residues. CDR1 and CDR2 (germline): LNHDA, SQIVND (reference sequence). V gave up 6 bases and J gave up 1 base, with 12 bases separating them. The CDR3 region has the DNA TGTGCCAGTAGCAACCGACGGGAGAACACCGGGGAGCTGTTTTTT. It yields the protein CASSNRRENTGELFF.

The rearrangement joins TRBV18 to TRBJ2-6; D uncertain. The germline V gene has CDR1 KGHSH and CDR2 LQKENI. V lost 3 bases and J 0 bases, leaving 9 bases between the germline ends. CDR3 length: 16 amino acids. The CDR3, as DNA: TGTGCCAGCTCACCTAGTTCAAACTCTGGGGCCAACGTCCTGACTTTC. It encodes CASSPSSNSGANVLTF.

This rearrangement joins TRBV15 to TRBJ2-2; 10 bases are a match to TRBD2. V lost 4 bases and J lost 1; bases outside the gene matches: 3. Germline values: CDR1 LNHNV, CDR2 YYDKDF (reference sequence). The CDR3 is 16 amino acids. CDR3 sequence: CATSISGGGNTGELFF. DNA of the CDR3: TGTGCCACCAGCATAAGCGGGGGGGGGAACACCGGGGAGCTGTTTTTT.

Only one count was recorded for this clone. This chain connects TRBV9 to TRBJ2-1; 10 bases map to TRBD1. Germline V CDR1 and CDR2: SGDLS, YYNGEE. The CDR3 spans 16 residues. The V and J ends lost 2 bases and 8 bases, in that order; junction bases with no gene match: 10. CDR3 sequence reads: CASSVNRDRGQYEQFF. CDR3 in DNA: TGTGCCAGCAGCGTGAACCGGGACAGGGGTCAGTATGAGCAGTTCTTC.

The J gene is TRBJ2-2, the V gene TRBV4-2, with D tentatively TRBD2 (6 bases). V was cut by 0 bases and J by 7 bases, with 12 bases left in between. CDR1 LGHNA and CDR2 YNFKEQ come from the germline V gene. CDR3 size: 15 residues. CDR3 DNA: TGTGCCAGCAGCCAAGAGGGCGGGAATCTCGGGGAGCTGTTTTTT. This gives the protein CASSQEGGNLGELFF.

This clone has a handful of counts. The J gene is TRBJ2-5, the V gene TRBV6-1, with TRBD2 matching 8 bases. Germline V CDR1 and CDR2: MNHNS, SASEGT. CDR3 length: 12 residues. V shed 8 bases and J 5 bases; nucleotides not matched to a gene: 4. CDR3 in DNA: TGTGCCAGCCGGGCTAGCGGGGAGACCCAGTACTTC. This translates into CASRASGETQYF.

CDR3 loop: CASSLVVVSDTQYF. The CDR3 coding sequence is TGTGCCAGCAGCTTAGTGGTAGTGTCAGATACGCAGTATTTT. V usage is TRBV7-2 and J usage is TRBJ2-3; D is unclear. The CDR3 covers 14 residues. V lost 1 base, J lost 4 bases, and 9 bases lay in between. Per germline, CDR1 SGHTA and CDR2 FQGNSA.

The chain recombines TRBV18 with TRBJ1-2, with D possibly being TRBD1 (5 bases). V shed 0 bases and J shed 6 bases, with 14 bases lying between them. Per germline, CDR1 KGHSH and CDR2 LQKENI. CDR3 size: 15 residues. CDR3 bases: TGTGCCAGCTCACCACCGTTGGGGCGGTCTGATGGCTACACCTTC. Translated, it gives CASSPPLGRSDGYTF.